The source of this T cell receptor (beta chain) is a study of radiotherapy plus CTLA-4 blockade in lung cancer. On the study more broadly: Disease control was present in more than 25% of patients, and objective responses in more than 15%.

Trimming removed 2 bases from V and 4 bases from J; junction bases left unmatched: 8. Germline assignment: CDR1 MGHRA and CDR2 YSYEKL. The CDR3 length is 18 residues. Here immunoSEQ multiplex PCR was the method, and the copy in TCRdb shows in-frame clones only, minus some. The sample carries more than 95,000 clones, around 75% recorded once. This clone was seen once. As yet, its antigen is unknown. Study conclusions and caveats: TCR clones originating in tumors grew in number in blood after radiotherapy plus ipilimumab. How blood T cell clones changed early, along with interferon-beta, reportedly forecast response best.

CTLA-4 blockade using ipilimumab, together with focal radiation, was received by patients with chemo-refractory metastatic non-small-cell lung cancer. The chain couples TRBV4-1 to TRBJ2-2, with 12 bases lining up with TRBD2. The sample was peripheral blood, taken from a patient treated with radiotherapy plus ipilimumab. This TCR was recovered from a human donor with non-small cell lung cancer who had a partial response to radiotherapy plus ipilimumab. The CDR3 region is CASSQWASGRASTGELFF. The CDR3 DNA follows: TGCGCCAGCAGCCAATGGGCTAGCGGGAGGGCCTCCACCGGGGAGCTGTTTTTT.